This is a list of T cell receptor beta chains from one sample in a study of blood T cell repertoires in COVID-19. Clones were sequenced by immunoSEQ multiplex PCR, and TCRdb holds only the in-frame ones, with some missing. The table includes about 400,000 clones, approximately 84% detected once. Sequencing input: PBMCs or T cells enriched from blood (not recorded which). The source is a young woman who had recovered from COVID-19. The CDR3 runs from the conserved cysteine through the conserved F or W. Each record gives: clone size, V gene, J gene, D gene, CDR3 protein, CDR3 DNA. D genes are given only for firm matches. Not all rows give a size; the values are once, few, many and, for expanded clones, a class.

>-|TRBV25-1|TRBJ1-6|-
CASSDPQGGDSPLHF
TGTGCCAGCAGTGACCCCCAGGGTGGCGATTCACCCCTCCACTTT
>-|TRBV13|TRBJ2-7|-
CASRKGGRSSYEQYF
TGTGCCAGCAGGAAAGGCGGCAGAAGCTCCTACGAGCAGTACTTC
>-|TRBV28|TRBJ2-5|TRBD2
CASRPGTSGGYQETQYF
TGTGCCAGCAGACCCGGGACTAGCGGGGGATACCAAGAGACCCAGTACTTC
>-|TRBV28|TRBJ2-1|-
CASSLTLNEQFF
TGTGCCAGCAGTTTAACTCTCAATGAGCAGTTCTTC
>-|TRBV7-9|TRBJ1-1|-
CASSPFPAGGDDTEAFF
TGTGCCAGCAGCCCATTCCCTGCGGGGGGGGATGACACTGAAGCTTTCTTT
>few|TRBV9|TRBJ2-7|TRBD1
CASSGGQGYEQYF
TGTGCCAGCAGCGGTGGACAGGGCTACGAGCAGTACTTC
>once|TRBV14|TRBJ1-1|-
CASSRLGGNTEAFF
TGTGCCAGCAGCCGTTTGGGGGGGAACACTGAAGCTTTCTTT
>-|TRBV27|TRBJ1-5|-
CASRLQGGNQPQHF
TGTGCCAGCAGGCTACAGGGTGGCAATCAGCCCCAGCATTTT
>-|TRBV7-2|TRBJ1-5|-
CASSQGNQPQHF
TGTGCCAGCAGCCAGGGGAATCAGCCCCAGCATTTT
>-|TRBV10-3|TRBJ1-2|-
CAISPPGNYGYTF
TGTGCCATCAGTCCCCCGGGGAACTATGGCTACACCTTC
>-|TRBV4-1|TRBJ1-5|TRBD1
CASSREGQGFQPQHF
TGCGCCAGCAGCCGAGAGGGACAGGGCTTTCAGCCCCAGCATTTT
>few|TRBV5-1|TRBJ2-7|TRBD1
CASSLASTTGVEQYF
TGCGCCAGCAGCTTGGCCAGCACCACAGGGGTCGAGCAGTACTTC
>-|TRBV11-2|TRBJ1-3|-
CASSLALAVGNTIYF
TGTGCCAGCAGCTTAGCTTTGGCAGTAGGAAACACCATATATTTT
>-|TRBV9|TRBJ1-2|TRBD1
CASSLATGSAGYTF
TGTGCCAGCAGCCTAGCGACAGGGTCGGCGGGCTACACCTTC
>-|TRBV5-1|TRBJ1-3|-
CASSLPAGNTIYF
TGCGCCAGCAGCTTGCCAGCTGGAAACACCATATATTTT
>-|TRBV5-4|TRBJ2-7|TRBD2
CASSLAFRGSGSHEQYF
TGTGCCAGCAGCTTGGCTTTTCGGGGGAGCGGGAGCCACGAGCAGTACTTC
>once|TRBV6-1|TRBJ2-2|-
CASSENRAAPGELFF
TGTGCCAGCAGTGAAAACAGGGCAGCCCCCGGGGAGCTGTTTTTT
>-|TRBV7-2|TRBJ1-1|-
CASLWGQNTEAFF
TGTGCCAGCTTGTGGGGGCAGAACACTGAAGCTTTCTTT
>-|TRBV12-3/TRBV12-4|TRBJ2-7|-
CASSSLSYEQYF
TGTGCCAGCAGTTCCCTGTCCTACGAGCAGTACTTC
>once|TRBV2|TRBJ1-1|-
CASTTLGGLNTEAFF
TGTGCCAGCACTACACTCGGGGGATTAAACACTGAAGCTTTCTTT
>-|TRBV21-1|TRBJ1-2|-
CASSKANTAPPNYGYTF
TGTGCCAGCAGCAAAGCTAATACAGCTCCCCCTAACTATGGCTACACCTTC
>-|TRBV15|TRBJ2-5|-
CAIKTGPPGDQYF
TGTGCCATCAAGACAGGACCCCCAGGGGACCAGTACTTC